The following is a T cell receptor beta chain sequence with its context. The antigen remains undetermined. The data are from a study of T-cell reconstitution after alpha-beta-depleted transplantation in children. Study results and limitations: TCRbeta diversity was high at day 60 in some patients (a result of surviving recipient T cells and thymic progenitors). Fresh T-cell production supplied most of the T-cell counts and diversity seen one year after transplant. Several hundred rapidly expanded clones from non-depleted graft cells reportedly supplied alpha-beta T cells about two months post-transplant.

This CDR3 contains 17 residues. Trimming pared 0 bases from V and 7 bases from J, leaving 18 bases between. The germline V gene has CDR1 MGHRA and CDR2 YSYEKL. Unique molecular identifiers tagged the TCRbeta library. TCRdb redid the calling of the PCR reads with MiXCR, one entry per CDR3 protein. The sample holds around 100,000 distinct CDR3 sequences, 10% seen once. The TCR comes from a boy younger than 10 with acute lymphoblastic leukemia, due to receive a stem cell transplant. The specimen was PBMCs, collected before TCRalphabeta/CD19-depleted stem cell transplant. This rearrangement joins TRBV4-1 to TRBJ2-2, with D perhaps being TRBD1 or TRBD2 (5 bases each). The CDR3 DNA follows: TGCGCCAGCAGCCAAGATGAGGATGGGGGATGGGGCGGGGAGCTGTTTTTT. Amino acid sequence: CASSQDEDGGWGGELFF.